These T cell receptor beta chains were read from a single sample in a study of beta chain features in type 1 diabetes. The protocol was immunoSEQ multiplex PCR, while the TCRdb copy is restricted to in-frame clones and leaves out a portion. This sample has 450,000 to 550,000 clones; over 25% occur once, and the top ten carry 0.05% to 0.07%. What was sequenced was naive CD4+ T cells from blood. These receptors were collected from a man aged 18-30 years in good health. Each CDR3 is given with its conserved first and last residue. D genes are given only for firm matches. The listing skips clone size in some rows; elsewhere it reads once, few, many or a size class.

few	NA	TRBV7-2	TRBJ2-5	TGTGCCAGCAGCTTAGGGGGGACTGGGGAGACCCAGTACTTC	CASSLGGTGETQYF
NA	NA	TRBV10-3	TRBJ2-3	TGTGCCATCAGTGAGAACAGGCTCCTCTCCGGAGATACGCAGTATTTT	CAISENRLLSGDTQYF
few	TRBD2	TRBV29-1	TRBJ2-1	TGCAGCGTTAGGCGGGAGGGAAGATACAATGAGCAGTTCTTC	CSVRREGRYNEQFF
NA	TRBD1	TRBV19	TRBJ1-2	TGTGCCAGTAACCCGGACAGGGGAAGTTATGGCTACACCTTC	CASNPDRGSYGYTF
few	TRBD2	TRBV6-5	TRBJ2-5	TGTGCCAGCAGAGTCGGCGGGAGTGAGACCCAGTACTTC	CASRVGGSETQYF
few	NA	TRBV6-1	TRBJ1-4	TGTGCCAGCAGTCCCCCAGTGGATGAAAAACTGTTTTTT	CASSPPVDEKLFF
NA	NA	TRBV2	TRBJ2-1	TGTGCCAGCAAACGGCTCTCCTACAATGAGCAGTTCTTC	CASKRLSYNEQFF
NA	TRBD2	TRBV5-6	TRBJ2-1	TGTGCCAGCAGCTTGGCGGCGGGAGGCAGAAATGAGCAGTTCTTC	CASSLAAGGRNEQFF
NA	TRBD1	TRBV7-2	TRBJ2-7	TGTGCCAGCAGGGGAACAGGGGGCGAATCCTACGAGCAGTACTTC	CASRGTGGESYEQYF
few	NA	TRBV20-1	TRBJ2-2	TGCAGCGCCGAGCGGGCCGGGGAGCTGTTTTTT	CSAERAGELFF
few	TRBD1	TRBV7-9	TRBJ2-1	TGTGCCAGCAGCTTAGTCTCGACAGGGTCAGGGCAGTTCTTC	CASSLVSTGSGQFF
NA	NA	TRBV7-2	TRBJ2-7	TGTGCCAGCAGCAATCCCACCTACGAGCAGTACTTC	CASSNPTYEQYF
NA	NA	TRBV21-1	TRBJ2-7	TGTGCCAGCAGCAAATTTTACTTC	CASSKFYF
NA	NA	TRBV7-3	TRBJ2-3	TGTGCCAGCAGTTCAGGGGATTCGTCGCAGTATTTT	CASSSGDSSQYF
NA	NA	TRBV9	TRBJ1-4	TGTGCCAGCAGCGCCAGGGAGGGGACTAATGAAAAACTGTTTTTT	CASSAREGTNEKLFF
once	NA	TRBV30	TRBJ2-6	TGTGCCTGGAGCCGCCTTTCTGGGGCCAACGTCCTGACTTTC	CAWSRLSGANVLTF
NA	NA	TRBV9	TRBJ2-1	TGTGCCAGCAGCGTAGGAGGTTTGTATTACAATGAGCAGTTCTTC	CASSVGGLYYNEQFF
few	NA	TRBV9	TRBJ2-2	TGTGCCAGCAGCGTAACGGACGGGGAGCTGTTTTTT	CASSVTDGELFF
NA	TRBD2	TRBV6-4	TRBJ2-1	TGTGCCAGCACGTCTCCCTCTAGCGGGAGTGGGAATGAGCAGTTCTTC	CASTSPSSGSGNEQFF
NA	NA	TRBV2	TRBJ2-7	TGTGCCAGCAGTGAACAGGTAGAGTACGAGCAGTACTTC	CASSEQVEYEQYF
few	TRBD2	TRBV7-9	TRBJ2-1	TGTGCCTCGGGGCTAGCGGGACTCTCGGGTGAGCAGTTCTTC	CASGLAGLSGEQFF
NA	TRBD1	TRBV10-3	TRBJ1-1	TGTGCCATCAGTGAGGACAGGGGGCAAACTGAAGCTTTCTTT	CAISEDRGQTEAFF
once	NA	TRBV18	TRBJ2-7	TGTGCCAGCTCAGACAGGTGGGGCTCCTACGAGCAGTACTTC	CASSDRWGSYEQYF
few	NA	TRBV10-3	TRBJ2-1	TGTGCCATCAGGGAGTCGGGCGGGATCGATGAGCAGTTCTTC	CAIRESGGIDEQFF
NA	NA	TRBV29-1	TRBJ2-7	TGCAGCGTTGGTGGAGGGGGCGAGCAGTACTTC	CSVGGGGEQYF
few	TRBD2	TRBV4-3	TRBJ2-1	TGCGCCAGCAGCCAGGGACTAGACTACAATGAGCAGTTCTTC	CASSQGLDYNEQFF
few	TRBD2	TRBV6-1	TRBJ2-1	TGTGCCAGCAGTGCTCCCGGGACTAGCGGGAGTTACCACAATGAGCAGTTCTTC	CASSAPGTSGSYHNEQFF
few	NA	TRBV7-9	TRBJ2-5	TGTGCCAGCAGCTTAAGGACTAACGGGACCCAGTACTTC	CASSLRTNGTQYF
NA	NA	TRBV2	TRBJ2-2	TGTGCCAGCAGGCCGACCGTTAACACCGGGGAGCTGTTTTTT	CASRPTVNTGELFF
NA	NA	TRBV9	TRBJ2-2	TGTGCCAGCAGAGGGCCGGGAGTCACCGGGGAGCTGTTTTTT	CASRGPGVTGELFF
NA	NA	TRBV7-9	TRBJ2-3	TGTGCCAGCAGCTTAGTACTTACGACAGATACGCAGTATTTT	CASSLVLTTDTQYF
NA	NA	TRBV29-1	TRBJ1-1	TGCAGCGAGAGGGAAGGGGCCACTGAAGCTTTCTTT	CSEREGATEAFF
few	TRBD1	TRBV7-9	TRBJ2-5	TGTGCCAGCAGCTCGACAGGGGGGAACCAAGAGACCCAGTACTTC	CASSSTGGNQETQYF
NA	NA	TRBV6-5	TRBJ1-5	TGTGCCAGCAGTTACCAACCAAATCAGCCCCAGCATTTT	CASSYQPNQPQHF
few	TRBD2	TRBV4-2	TRBJ2-3	TGTGCCAGCAGCCAACCTAGCGGGAGCACAGATACGCAGTATTTT	CASSQPSGSTDTQYF
few	NA	TRBV25-1	TRBJ2-7	TGTGCCAGCAGAGAAGGAGGGGATTCCTACGAGCAGTACTTC	CASREGGDSYEQYF
once	NA	TRBV10-3	TRBJ2-3	TGTGCCATCAGCGATTCCCGCACAGATACGCAGTATTTT	CAISDSRTDTQYF
once	NA	TRBV30	TRBJ1-1	TGTGCCTGGGGCAGGGACACTGAAGCTTTCTTT	CAWGRDTEAFF
once	NA	TRBV7-9	TRBJ2-7	TGTGCCAGCAGCTCTTTAAGGGCAGGGGTTGTTAAGGAGCAGTACTTC	CASSSLRAGVVKEQYF
NA	TRBD2	TRBV5-1	TRBJ2-7	TGCGCCAGCAGCTTGGGGGCGGCTAGCGGGAGTCGAGAGCAGTACTTC	CASSLGAASGSREQYF
few	NA	TRBV20-1	TRBJ2-5	TGCAGTGCTAAGGGTCTCGAGACCCAGTACTTC	CSAKGLETQYF
NA	NA	TRBV10-3	TRBJ2-7	TGTGCCATCAGTGAGTCGACGGGACCCGAGCAGTACTTC	CAISESTGPEQYF
few	NA	TRBV2	TRBJ2-7	TGTGCCAGCATCCCGGACAGCCACTACGAGCAGTACTTC	CASIPDSHYEQYF
NA	NA	TRBV28	TRBJ1-1	TGTGCCAGCACCCAGGGGCGGGCAGCTTTCTTT	CASTQGRAAFF
few	TRBD1	TRBV30	TRBJ1-2	TGTGCCTGGAGTGTAGCACAGGGGGCGAAGGATGGCTACACCTTC	CAWSVAQGAKDGYTF
NA	NA	TRBV9	TRBJ2-2	TGTGCCAGCAGCGTTCTTACGAACACCGGGGAGCTGTTTTTT	CASSVLTNTGELFF
few	NA	TRBV5-1	TRBJ2-5	TGCGCCAGCAGCTCTTCCCCAGAGGAGACCCAGTACTTC	CASSSSPEETQYF
NA	NA	TRBV4-1	TRBJ2-7	TGCGCCAGCAGCCAAGATCTTTTTACAGGGAACTACGAGCAGTACTTC	CASSQDLFTGNYEQYF
NA	NA	TRBV4-3	TRBJ2-7	TGCGCCAGCAGCCAAGATCTGTATGCCTACGAGCAGTACTTC	CASSQDLYAYEQYF
NA	NA	TRBV27	TRBJ2-1	TGTGCCAGCAGTTTCGGCAATGAGCAGTTCTTC	CASSFGNEQFF
few	TRBD1	TRBV29-1	TRBJ2-1	TGCAGCGTCGACGGACAGGGATACGATGAGCAGTTCTTC	CSVDGQGYDEQFF
NA	TRBD2	TRBV14	TRBJ2-1	TGTGCCAGCAGCCACTATCTGGGACTAGCGGGAGGGCCGACGAATGAGCAGTTCTTC	CASSHYLGLAGGPTNEQFF
few	NA	TRBV30	TRBJ2-1	TGTGCCTGGAGTGTATTGGGAGGGGGATACGATGAGCAGTTCTTC	CAWSVLGGGYDEQFF